This TCR beta chain is from a study of blood T cell repertoires in COVID-19. The CDR3 contains 15 residues. V was pared by 3 bases and J by 4 bases, with 8 bases of the junction left unmatched. Germline V gene lookup returns CDR1 SGDLS and CDR2 YYNGEE. Authors' data handling: Amplified reference gene primers provided the basis for estimating nucleated cell counts. Clones were sequenced by immunoSEQ multiplex PCR, and TCRdb holds only the in-frame ones, with some missing. That table is the source of V, J and clone size, and D and trimming were worked out from the DNA. The table records a few hundred thousand clones, approximately 85% of them present only once.

The chain recombines TRBV9 with TRBJ1-2, with 8 bases matching TRBD1. This TCR derives from a human donor in a cohort sampled during active COVID-19. Material: peripheral blood. CDR3 protein: CASSAGQGFGYGYTF. CDR3 DNA: TGTGCCAGCAGCGCCGGACAGGGCTTCGGCTATGGCTACACCTTC.